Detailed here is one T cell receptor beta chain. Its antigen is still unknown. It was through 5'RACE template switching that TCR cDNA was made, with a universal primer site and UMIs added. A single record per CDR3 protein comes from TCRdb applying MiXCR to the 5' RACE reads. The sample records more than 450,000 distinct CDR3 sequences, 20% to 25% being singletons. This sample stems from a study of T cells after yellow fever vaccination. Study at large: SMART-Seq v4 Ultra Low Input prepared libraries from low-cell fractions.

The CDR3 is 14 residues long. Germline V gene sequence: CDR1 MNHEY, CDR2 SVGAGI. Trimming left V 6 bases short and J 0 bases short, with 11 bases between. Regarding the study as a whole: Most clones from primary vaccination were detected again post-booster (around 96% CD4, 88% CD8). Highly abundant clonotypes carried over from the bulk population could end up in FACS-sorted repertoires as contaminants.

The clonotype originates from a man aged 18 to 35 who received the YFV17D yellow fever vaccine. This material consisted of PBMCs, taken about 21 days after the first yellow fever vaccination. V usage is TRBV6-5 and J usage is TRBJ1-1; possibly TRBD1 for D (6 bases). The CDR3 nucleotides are TGTGCCAGCAGATATAGGACAGTGAACACTGAAGCTTTCTTT. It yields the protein CASRYRTVNTEAFF.